The 7 T cell receptor beta chains in this list originate from one sample, sequenced in a study of T-cell reconstitution after alpha-beta-depleted transplantation in children. It was with unique molecular identifiers that the TCRbeta library was prepared. Using its own MiXCR run on the PCR reads, TCRdb lists one record per CDR3 protein. Here the sample spans fewer than 120,000 distinct CDR3 sequences, about a tenth being singletons. The specimen was PBMCs from the stem cell graft donor, collected from the stem cell graft. The receptors derive from a human donor who donated a stem cell graft to a child with acute lymphoblastic leukemia.

This clonotype was detected ten times or more. The gene calls are TRBV6-1 and TRBJ2-7, with unresolved D. Germline assignment: CDR1 MNHNS and CDR2 SASEGT. The CDR3 totals 14 residues. V shed 5 bases and J shed 2 bases, with 13 bases lying between them. The CDR3 sequence: CASSPPSYPYEQYF. In nucleotides, the CDR3 is TGTGCCAGCAGTCCCCCCAGCTATCCCTACGAGCAGTACTTC.

Worth noting for this clonotype: A single base separates this from a much larger clone, so it may be a read error. The rearrangement joins TRBV18 to TRBJ2-1, with TRBD1 matching 7 bases. There are 17 residues in the CDR3. Germline V CDR1 and CDR2: KGHSH, LQKENI. The CDR3 bases are TGTGCCAGCTCCCCAAGGTCGGGAAGGGGGCCTGGCAATCAGCAGTTCTTC. Residues: CASSPRSGRGPGNQQFF.

This clonotype has ten or more counts. The genes are TRBV15 and TRBJ1-4; D remains ambiguous. Looked up from germline, CDR1 is LNHNV and CDR2 is YYDKDF (reference sequence). This CDR3 comprises 18 residues. V was pared by 1 base and J by 3 bases, with 18 bases between. The CDR3 sequence: CATSRGGPSAGPNEKLFF. The CDR3 DNA reads as TGTGCCACCAGCAGAGGAGGGCCCTCGGCCGGCCCTAATGAAAAACTGTTTTTT.

The table lists this clonotype with many counts. The gene calls are TRBV12-3 or TRBV12-4 and TRBJ2-2; 7 nucleotides line up with TRBD2. This CDR3 is 14 amino acids long. V trimming: 7 bases; J trimming: 4 bases; junction bases outside the gene matches: 6. For the CDR3, the DNA is TGTGCCAGCAACCCATCTAGCGGCACCGGGGAGCTGTTTTTT. Its translation: CASNPSSGTGELFF.

This clonotype has at least ten counts. The chain links TRBV27 to TRBJ2-1; 8 positions match TRBD2. The CDR3 covers 18 residues. The V segment lost 5 bases and the J segment 0 bases; nucleotides outside the gene matches: 12. Germline values: CDR1 MNHEY, CDR2 SMNVEV (reference sequence). The CDR3 loop reads CASSPLADGPNSYNEQFF. The CDR3 nucleotides read TGTGCCAGCAGTCCACTAGCGGATGGACCAAACTCCTACAATGAGCAGTTCTTC.

This clonotype was counted ten times or more. The chain is built from TRBV7-9 and TRBJ1-3; D possibly corresponds to TRBD1 (5 bases). Germline V gene data show CDR1 as SEHNR and CDR2 as FQNEAQ (reference sequence). The germline V and J ends were trimmed by 8 bases and 0 bases, with 14 bases remaining between them. The CDR3 length is 15 residues. The CDR3 region has the DNA TGTGCCAGCTCATCCAGGGCGGTCTCTGGAAACACCATATATTTT. It codes for CASSSRAVSGNTIYF.

This clonotype was detected ten times or more. The V and J genes are TRBV11-2 and TRBJ2-2; D may be TRBD2 (6 bases). CDR1 is SGHAT and CDR2 is FQNNGV in the germline V gene. The germline V and J ends were trimmed by 5 bases and 5 bases, with 18 bases remaining between them. This CDR3 is built from 16 residues. Written as DNA, the CDR3 is TGTGCCAGCAGCCCGTTAGCGGACCCGGGGACCGGGGAGCTGTTTTTT. Its translation is CASSPLADPGTGELFF.